Sequencing of this TCR beta chain was carried out in a study of identical twins. Study-level results: Abundant beta clonotypes from cord blood had fewer insertions, unlike memory repertoires, which showed none.

Unique molecular identifiers were in the cDNA, with template-switch universal primer binding. TCRdb analysed the 5' RACE reads with MiXCR anew, one entry per CDR3 protein. The profile shows approximately 230,000 distinct CDR3 sequences, about an eighth of them singletons. A word on this clonotype: Its target is not known.

The V end lost 8 bases, the J end lost 4 bases, and 12 bases lay between the germline ends. The CDR3 has 13 residues. Looked up from germline, CDR1 is SNHLY and CDR2 is FYNNEI. Sequenced input: memory (CD45RO+) T cells sorted from blood. The chain has TRBV2 and TRBJ1-3; D ambiguous. The clonotype originates from a young woman in good health. CDR3 sequence reads: CASQYTLGNTIYF. CDR3 nucleotides: TGTGCCAGCCAGTACACCCTCGGAAACACCATATATTTT.